These 31 T cell receptor beta chains were all obtained from the same sample, sequenced in a study of blood T cell repertoires in COVID-19. Some clones are missing from TCRdb's copy, which holds only in-frame ones; the method was immunoSEQ multiplex PCR. The sample consists of about 330,000 clones, 89% of them appearing once. The specimen was peripheral blood. The receptors originated from a man in his late teens or twenties who had recovered from COVID-19.

This chain links TRBV9 with TRBJ1-5, with 10 bases that match TRBD1. The CDR3 covers 14 residues. Trimming at V came to 3 bases and at J to 4 bases, leaving 1 base not matched to a gene. Germline lookup yields CDR1 SGDLS and CDR2 YYNGEE. The CDR3 nucleotides read TGTGCCAGCAGCGGGGGACAGGGGAATCAGCCCCAGCATTTT. Its translation: CASSGGQGNQPQHF. Full variable domain (remainder filled in from reference TRBV9 and TRBJ1-5): DSGVTQTPKHLITATGQRVTLRCSPRSGDLSVYWYQQSLDQGLQFLIQYYNGEERAKGNILERFSAQQFPDLHSELNLSSLELGDSALYFCASSGGQGNQPQHFGDGTRLSIL.

V gene TRBV6-5 combines with J gene TRBJ1-5, with D unresolved. The V end was cut by 6 bases, the J end by 4 bases, with 10 bases between. Per the germline V gene, CDR1 is MNHEY and CDR2 is SVGAGI. CDR3 length: 13 amino acids. For the CDR3, the DNA is TGTGCCAGCAGCGCAATACAGAATCAGCCCCAGCATTTT. Translating it yields CASSAIQNQPQHF.

This clone occurred a few times. V gene TRBV3-1 (or the pseudogene TRBV3-2) combines with J gene TRBJ1-2; D gene unclear. The CDR3 runs 13 residues. Germline V gene data show CDR1 as LGHDT and CDR2 as YNNKEL (reference sequence). The germline V and J ends were trimmed by 2 bases and 1 base, with 5 bases remaining between them. The CDR3 region has the DNA TGTGCCAGCAGCCAACGACTTAACTATGGCTACACCTTC. Its translation is CASSQRLNYGYTF.

This chain uses TRBV5-4 with TRBJ2-7, with a tentative D call TRBD2 (6 bases). The CDR3 covers 14 residues. Germline V gene lookup returns CDR1 SGHNT and CDR2 YYREEE (reference sequence). Between the trimmed V and J ends, which lost 4 bases and 6 bases, there was a span of 17 bases. The CDR3 nucleotides read TGTGCCAGCAGCACCGGGGTTGCGACTAGCGAGCAGTACTTC. It encodes CASSTGVATSEQYF.

This clone was seen only once. The gene calls are TRBV5-4 and TRBJ2-3; 8 bases map to TRBD2. This CDR3 is built from 17 residues. The junction had 12 bases not matched to a gene; V was cut back by 1 base and J by 5 bases. From germline, CDR1 is SGHNT and CDR2 YYREEE (reference sequence). Here the CDR3 reads CASSLIGAGGEGDTQYF. CDR3 coding DNA: TGTGCCAGCAGCTTGATTGGGGCGGGGGGTGAAGGAGATACGCAGTATTTT.

The chain uses TRBV6-5 and TRBJ1-5; 10 bases are shared with TRBD1. Trimming removed 4 bases from V and 3 bases from J; junction bases left unmatched: 3. There are 15 residues in the CDR3. Germline V gene lookup returns CDR1 MNHEY and CDR2 SVGAGI. CDR3 DNA sequence: TGTGCCAGCAGTTTTGGGACAGGGGCCAATCAGCCCCAGCATTTT. It yields the protein CASSFGTGANQPQHF.

The chain has TRBV7-9 and TRBJ1-2; a possible D gene is TRBD1 (6 bases). The CDR3 is 12 residues long. Per germline, CDR1 SEHNR and CDR2 FQNEAQ (reference sequence). V dropped 5 bases and J dropped 6 bases, with 10 bases sitting between them. As DNA, the CDR3 is TGTGCCAGCAGCCCCACAGGGAATGGCTACACCTTC. Translated: CASSPTGNGYTF.

The table lists this clone with a count of one. This chain connects TRBV12-3 or TRBV12-4 to TRBJ1-1; 7 bases line up with TRBD1. CDR3 length equals 13 residues. V trimming: 5 bases; J trimming: 1 base; junction bases outside the gene matches: 1. This CDR3 is CASSTGENTEAFF. CDR3 DNA sequence: TGTGCCAGCAGTACAGGGGAGAACACTGAAGCTTTCTTT.

The V call is TRBV2, the J call TRBJ1-1; D is ambiguous. V lost 2 bases to trimming and J lost 8 bases, with 12 bases between them. Germline V gene sequence: CDR1 SNHLY, CDR2 FYNNEI. The CDR3 is made up of 13 amino acids. CDR3 coding DNA: TGTGCCAGCAGTGAAACAGCAGAGCTAGAAGCTTTCTTT. Translation: CASSETAELEAFF.

The J gene is TRBJ2-1, the V gene TRBV5-1, with 8 bases fitting TRBD1. The germline V gene encodes CDR1 SGHRS and CDR2 YFSETQ. The CDR3 length is 14 residues. V trimming: 4 bases; J trimming: 6 bases; junction bases outside the gene matches: 6. The CDR3 sequence is CASSRSGTGNEQFF. The CDR3 DNA reads TGCGCCAGCAGCCGATCCGGGACAGGCAATGAGCAGTTCTTC.

This clone was observed once. The CDR3: CASSQDGGWVAGGPYSYEQYF. The DNA for the CDR3 is TGTGCCAGCAGCCAAGATGGGGGGTGGGTAGCGGGAGGGCCCTACTCCTACGAGCAGTACTTC. The chain recombines TRBV4-2 with TRBJ2-7; the match to TRBD2 covers 11 bases. The ends lost 0 bases at V and 0 bases at J; junction bases unmatched: 16. The CDR3 spans 21 residues. CDR1 and CDR2 from the germline V gene are LGHNA and YNFKEQ.

The chain joins TRBV21-1 to TRBJ2-5; the table gives TRBD1 as D, unverified against the DNA. TRBV21-1 represents a pseudogene. CDR3 length equals 15 residues. The CDR3 region has the DNA TGTGCCAGCAGCCCGGTTTTACAGGGACCGGAGACCCAGTACTTC. Translated, it gives CASSPVLQGPETQYF.

The chain combines TRBV6-2 or TRBV6-3 with TRBJ2-2; 7 nucleotides line up with TRBD1. Germline V gene data show CDR1 as MNHEY and CDR2 as SVGEGT. V was clipped by 2 bases and J by 2 bases; unmatched bases: 2. This CDR3 spans 15 amino acids. This CDR3 is CASSYGTANTGELFF. As DNA, the CDR3 is TGTGCCAGCAGTTACGGGACAGCTAACACCGGGGAGCTGTTTTTT.

The rearrangement joins TRBV7-2 to TRBJ2-1; 9 nucleotides agree with TRBD1. The CDR3 has 15 residues. V was pared by 5 bases and J by 3 bases, with 5 bases of the junction left unmatched. Per germline, CDR1 SGHTA and CDR2 FQGNSA. This chain's CDR3 is CASSRDRGNYNEQFF. As DNA, the CDR3 is TGTGCCAGCAGCCGTGACAGGGGGAACTACAATGAGCAGTTCTTC.

The chain uses TRBV10-3 and TRBJ1-1; D is uncertain. Germline CDR1 and CDR2: ENHRY and SYGVKD. CDR3 length equals 12 residues. V shed 3 bases and J shed 1 base, with 3 bases lying between them. CDR3 sequence: CAISDRNTEAFF. The CDR3 DNA is TGTGCCATCAGTGACAGGAACACTGAAGCTTTCTTT.

V usage is TRBV6-5 and J usage is TRBJ2-7, with 11 bases that match TRBD1. Looked up from germline, CDR1 is MNHEY and CDR2 is SVGAGI. This CDR3 has 16 amino acids. Germline trimming cut 0 bases from V and 2 bases from J; bases unmatched to any gene: 3. CDR3: CASSYSGQGAAYEQYF. The CDR3 region has the DNA TGTGCCAGCAGTTACTCAGGACAGGGGGCGGCCTACGAGCAGTACTTC.

The chain uses TRBV27 and TRBJ2-7; 7 nucleotides agree with TRBD1. V shed 0 bases, J shed 2 bases, and the junction held 7 bases outside the gene matches. The length of the CDR3 is 16 residues. The V gene's germline CDR1 is MNHEY and CDR2 SMNVEV (reference sequence). CDR3 sequence: CASSLSGTVVTYEQYF. CDR3 DNA: TGTGCCAGCAGTTTATCGGGGACAGTGGTTACCTACGAGCAGTACTTC.

The chain joins TRBV9 to TRBJ1-4, with D unclear. Germline V CDR1 and CDR2: SGDLS, YYNGEE. This CDR3 comprises 15 residues. The ends were cut back, 0 bases at V and 7 bases at J, with 13 bases in the middle. This CDR3 reads CASSVGGKFGEKLFF. The CDR3 nucleotides are TGTGCCAGCAGCGTAGGAGGGAAATTTGGTGAAAAACTGTTTTTT.

The rearrangement joins TRBV7-9 to TRBJ2-7; 9 bases agree with TRBD2. The trim removed 1 base at V and 1 base at J, leaving 8 bases unmatched. The CDR3 runs to 17 residues. The germline gives CDR1 SEHNR, CDR2 FQNEAQ (reference sequence). The CDR3 region is CASSLGGTSRFSYEQYF. The CDR3 DNA follows: TGTGCCAGCAGCTTAGGTGGGACTAGCCGATTTTCCTACGAGCAGTACTTC.

The rearrangement links TRBV9 to TRBJ1-1, with D possibly being TRBD1 (5 bases). Trimming took 3 bases from V and 0 from J, leaving 12 bases between them. The CDR3 sequence is 15 residues long. Per the germline V gene, CDR1 is SGDLS and CDR2 is YYNGEE. The CDR3 bases are TGTGCCAGCAGCGGGCAGGGCGGGATGAACACTGAAGCTTTCTTT. As protein: CASSGQGGMNTEAFF.

With respect to this clone: A junction boundary mismatches the germline segment, possibly from a read error. The genes are TRBV7-2 and TRBJ1-2; TRBD1 aligns across 8 bases. Germline V gene sequence: CDR1 SGHTA, CDR2 FQGNSA. The CDR3 runs 14 residues. The CDR3 loop reads CETRWAGGNYGYTF. CDR3 coding DNA: TGCGAAACCCGGTGGGCAGGGGGCAACTATGGCTACACCTTC.

DNA for the CDR3: TGTGCCAGCAGCCAAGATATCGGGACAGGGGACGAGCAGTACTTC. Its protein product is CASSQDIGTGDEQYF. The genes are TRBV14 and TRBJ2-7; 10 bases agree with TRBD1. V dropped 0 bases and J dropped 5; count of bases not matched to a gene: 4. Germline CDR1 SGHDN, CDR2 FVKESK. The CDR3 totals 15 residues.

The V and J genes are TRBV10-3 and TRBJ2-3, with TRBD1 matching over 7 bases. Germline assignment: CDR1 ENHRY and CDR2 SYGVKD. CDR3 size: 16 residues. The J segment lost 0 bases and the V segment lost 5 bases, leaving 8 bases of the junction unmatched. The CDR3 DNA sequence: TGTGCCATCAGTTCGACAGGGACGGTAAGCACAGATACGCAGTATTTT. It translates to CAISSTGTVSTDTQYF.

The genes are TRBV30 and TRBJ1-1, with D possibly TRBD1 on 5 matching bases. The ends were cut back, 4 bases at V and 4 bases at J, with 10 bases in the middle. Germline V lookup: CDR1 GTSNPN, CDR2 SVGIG (reference sequence). This CDR3 is built from 12 residues. Written as DNA, the CDR3 is TGTGCCTGGACAGGGAGGGGCACTGAAGCTTTCTTT. It encodes CAWTGRGTEAFF. Supplemented by reference TRBV30 and TRBJ1-1, the full variable domain reads SQTIHQWPATLVQPVGSPLSLECTVEGTSNPNLYWYRQAAGRGLQLLFYSVGIGQISSEVPQNLSASRPQDRQFILSSKKLLLSDSGFYLCAWTGRGTEAFFGQGTRLTVV.

The rearrangement joins TRBV18 to TRBJ2-6; D is unresolved. The CDR3 is 15 residues long. Germline CDR1 reads KGHSH; CDR2 reads LQKENI. Trimming took off 3 bases at V and 4 bases at J, with 10 bases between the two ends. CDR3 DNA sequence: TGTGCCAGCTCACCTACTCAATTAGGGGCCAACGTCCTGACTTTC. Amino acid sequence: CASSPTQLGANVLTF.

As to this clone: Other DNA sequences within the sample encode an identical CDR3. The rearrangement uses TRBV10-3 and TRBJ1-2; D is unresolved. Germline V gene lookup returns CDR1 ENHRY and CDR2 SYGVKD. V dropped 2 bases and J dropped 2 bases, with 6 bases sitting between them. The CDR3 runs 13 residues. The CDR3 sequence: CAISETANYGYTF. The CDR3 DNA follows: TGTGCCATCAGTGAGACAGCCAACTATGGCTACACCTTC.

This clone has only a few counts. The chain is built from TRBV2 and TRBJ2-1; 9 bases fit TRBD1. Germline assignment: CDR1 SNHLY and CDR2 FYNNEI. The CDR3 consists of 15 residues. The junction had 8 bases not matched to a gene; V was cut back by 5 bases and J by 6 bases. This chain's CDR3 is CASSLRDRVANEQFF. As DNA, the CDR3 is TGTGCCAGCAGTCTCCGGGACAGGGTCGCCAATGAGCAGTTCTTC.

The rearrangement links TRBV5-1 to TRBJ2-2, with TRBD1 as a possible D gene (6 bases). Trimming left V 1 base short and J 0 bases short, with 10 bases between. Per germline, CDR1 SGHRS and CDR2 YFSETQ. This CDR3 has 16 amino acids. As DNA, the CDR3 is TGCGCCAGCAGCTTGTGGGGGACATCGAACACCGGGGAGCTGTTTTTT. Translation: CASSLWGTSNTGELFF.

CDR3 in amino acids: CASSLRAGGATQYF. The CDR3 region has the DNA TGCGCCAGCAGCCTTAGAGCGGGAGGTGCGACCCAGTACTTC. This chain joins TRBV4-1 and TRBJ2-5; 9 bases map to TRBD2. The CDR3 length is 14 residues. Trimming cost V 4 bases and J 7 bases; bases outside gene matches: 7. Germline-derived CDR1 and CDR2 are MGHRA and YSYEKL.

The chain joins TRBV5-1 to TRBJ2-3, with a tentative D call TRBD2 (6 bases). V lost 2 bases to trimming and J lost 4 bases, with 17 bases between them. Germline assignment: CDR1 SGHRS and CDR2 YFSETQ. The CDR3 is made up of 16 amino acids. The CDR3 DNA reads TGCGCCAGCAGCTTAGATTCCCAGCGGGCGTCAGATACGCAGTATTTT. Its translation is CASSLDSQRASDTQYF.

The chain is built from TRBV7-2 and TRBJ2-3, with 13 bases matching TRBD2. The CDR3 runs 18 residues. With 0 bases clipped from V and 2 bases from J, the junction kept 5 bases outside the gene matches. Germline V CDR1 and CDR2: SGHTA, FQGNSA. This CDR3 reads CASSLARTSGGDTDTQYF. CDR3 bases: TGTGCCAGCAGCTTAGCCCGAACTAGCGGGGGGGACACAGATACGCAGTATTTT.